A selection of T cell receptor beta chains follows, all from one sample in a study of tumour-infiltrating T cells in Burkitt lymphoma. The protocol was immunoSEQ multiplex PCR, while the TCRdb copy is restricted to in-frame clones and leaves out a portion. The repertoire has around 45,000 clones, less than 40% of them found once; the top ten carry approximately 2.6%. Sequencing was performed on tumor tissue. Every receptor here comes from a human donor with Burkitt lymphoma. The conserved cysteine and the conserved F or W are not part of the CDR3 here. D genes are given only for firm matches.

j_gene	d_gene	v_gene	CDR3aa
TRBJ2-3	TRBD1	TRBV30	AWETGSTDTQY
TRBJ2-2	TRBD1	TRBV18	ASSLGTAQNTGELF
TRBJ1-2	TRBD1	TRBV6-6	ASRPPTGEGYT
TRBJ2-1	NA	TRBV7-3	ASSLGSDNEQF
TRBJ1-1	NA	TRBV6-5	ASTPPTRSTEAF
TRBJ2-3	TRBD2	TRBV10-3	AISETTSGVTDTQY
TRBJ2-1	TRBD2	TRBV5-6	ASSSVAGLRAIEQF
TRBJ1-5	NA	TRBV7-6	ASSLAGTQPQH
TRBJ2-5	NA	TRBV6-6	ASSYSWGNQETQY
TRBJ2-5	TRBD1	TRBV29-1	SVEGTASQETQY
TRBJ2-3	TRBD1	TRBV18	ASSPDRGLSTDTQY
TRBJ1-4	NA	TRBV9	ASSSSGLGSEKLF
TRBJ2-2	NA	TRBV5-4	ASSLEGVTGELF
TRBJ1-2	NA	TRBV6-6	AGLMGGGNYGYT
TRBJ1-2	NA	TRBV27	ASNPRANYGYT
TRBJ1-5	NA	TRBV18	ASSPPEFNQPQH
TRBJ2-1	TRBD2	TRBV4-3	ASSQWAGGNEQF
TRBJ1-2	NA	TRBV9	ASSARQGYGYT
TRBJ2-4	NA	TRBV19	ASSMVGGGRNDRY
TRBJ1-2	NA	TRBV5-4	ASSNDGYGYT